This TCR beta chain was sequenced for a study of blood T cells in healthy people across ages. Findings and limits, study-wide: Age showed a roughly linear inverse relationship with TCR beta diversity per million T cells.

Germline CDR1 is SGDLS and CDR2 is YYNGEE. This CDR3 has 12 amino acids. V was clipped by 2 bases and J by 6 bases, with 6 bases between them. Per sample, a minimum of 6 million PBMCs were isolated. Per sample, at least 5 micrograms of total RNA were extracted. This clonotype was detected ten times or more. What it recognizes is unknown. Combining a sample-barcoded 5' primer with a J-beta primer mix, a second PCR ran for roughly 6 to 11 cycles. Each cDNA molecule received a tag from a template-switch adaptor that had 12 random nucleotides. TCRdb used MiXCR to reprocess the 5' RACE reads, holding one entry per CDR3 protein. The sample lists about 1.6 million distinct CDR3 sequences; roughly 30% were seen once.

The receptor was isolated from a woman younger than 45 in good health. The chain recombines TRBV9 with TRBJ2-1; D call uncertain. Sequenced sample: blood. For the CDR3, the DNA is TGTGCCAGCAGCGTCTCGTCCAATGAGCAGTTCTTC. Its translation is CASSVSSNEQFF.